The clone carrying this T cell receptor beta chain was recorded a few times. Antigen specificity is unknown. Assay used: immunoSEQ multiplex PCR; TCRdb lists only in-frame clones, some missing. The sample holds about 110,000 clones, 92% seen once. This record comes from a study of T cell repertoires and HLA-DP antigens. In the study overall: Transduced HeLa cells presented HLA-DP to CD4+ T cells. Pre-culture CD4+ samples used around 1,100 ng DNA versus around 220 ng for CD137+CD4+ sorts.

Untouched CD4+ T cells were bead-isolated at about 98% purity. Trimming took off 3 bases at V and 1 base at J, with 12 bases between the two ends. The CDR3 contains 15 residues. Germline V lookup: CDR1 MGHRA, CDR2 YSYEKL. Sequences were obtained from CD4+ T cells from PBMCs. The source of this sequence is a woman between 18 and 30 years old in good health and CMV-seronegative. The chain links TRBV4-1 to TRBJ1-2; D is undetermined. The CDR3 region is CASSQPTEGNYGYTF. The CDR3 DNA sequence: TGCGCCAGCAGCCAGCCGACGGAGGGTAACTATGGCTACACCTTC.